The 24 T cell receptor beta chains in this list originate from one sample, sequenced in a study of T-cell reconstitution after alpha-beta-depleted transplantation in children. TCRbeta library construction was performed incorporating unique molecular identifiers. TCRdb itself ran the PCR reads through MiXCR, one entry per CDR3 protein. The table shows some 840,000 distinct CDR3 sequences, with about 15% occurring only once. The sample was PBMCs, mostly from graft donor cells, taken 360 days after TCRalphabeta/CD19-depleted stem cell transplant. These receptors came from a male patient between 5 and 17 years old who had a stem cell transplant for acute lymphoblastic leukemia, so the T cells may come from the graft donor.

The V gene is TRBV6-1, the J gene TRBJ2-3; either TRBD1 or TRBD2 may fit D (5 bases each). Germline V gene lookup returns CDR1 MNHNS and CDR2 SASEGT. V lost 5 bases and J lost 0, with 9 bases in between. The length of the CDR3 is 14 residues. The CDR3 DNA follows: TGTGCCAGCAGTCGGTGGGGGAGCACAGATACGCAGTATTTT. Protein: CASSRWGSTDTQYF.

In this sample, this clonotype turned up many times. The CDR3 region is CASSFFATSYEQYF. CDR3 coding DNA: TGTGCCAGCAGTTTCTTTGCGACTAGCTACGAGCAGTACTTC. The chain is built from TRBV12-3 or TRBV12-4 and TRBJ2-7; a weak D match, TRBD2 (6 bases). The CDR3 sequence is 14 residues long. V was cut by 3 bases and J by 3 bases, with 12 bases left in between.

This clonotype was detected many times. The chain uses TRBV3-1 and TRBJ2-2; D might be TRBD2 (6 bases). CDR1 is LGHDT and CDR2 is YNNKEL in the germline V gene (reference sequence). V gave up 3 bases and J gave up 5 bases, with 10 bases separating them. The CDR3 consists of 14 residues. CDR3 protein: CASSQTSRTGELFF. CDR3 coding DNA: TGTGCCAGCAGCCAGACTAGTCGGACCGGGGAGCTGTTTTTT. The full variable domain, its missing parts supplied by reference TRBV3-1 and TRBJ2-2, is DTAVSQTPKYLVTQMGNDKSIKCEQNLGHDTMYWYKQDSKKFLKIMFSYNNKELIINETVPNRFSPKSPDKAHLNLHINSLELGDSAVYFCASSQTSRTGELFFGEGSRLTVL.

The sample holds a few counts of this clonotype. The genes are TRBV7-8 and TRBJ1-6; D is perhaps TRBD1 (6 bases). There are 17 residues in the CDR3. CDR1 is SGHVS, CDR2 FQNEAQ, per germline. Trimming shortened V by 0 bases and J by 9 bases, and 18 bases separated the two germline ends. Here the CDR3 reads CASSLAAQGWVGSPLHF. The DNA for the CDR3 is TGTGCCAGCAGCTTAGCCGCACAGGGTTGGGTGGGTTCACCCCTCCACTTT.

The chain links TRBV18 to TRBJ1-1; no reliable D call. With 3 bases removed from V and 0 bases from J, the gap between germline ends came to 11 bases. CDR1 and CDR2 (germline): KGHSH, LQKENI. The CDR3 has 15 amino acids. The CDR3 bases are TGTGCCAGCTCACCTTATAAGGCGATGAACACTGAAGCTTTCTTT. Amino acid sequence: CASSPYKAMNTEAFF.

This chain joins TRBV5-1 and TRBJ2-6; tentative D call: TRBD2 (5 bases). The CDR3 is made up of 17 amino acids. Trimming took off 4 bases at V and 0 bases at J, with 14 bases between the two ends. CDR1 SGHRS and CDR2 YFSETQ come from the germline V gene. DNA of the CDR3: TGCGCCAGCAGCCTGGATTGGAGGCGCTCTGGGGCCAACGTCCTGACTTTC. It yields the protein CASSLDWRRSGANVLTF. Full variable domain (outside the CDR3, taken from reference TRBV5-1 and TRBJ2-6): KAGVTQTPRYLIKTRGQQVTLSCSPISGHRSVSWYQQTPGQGLQFLFEYFSETQRNKGNFPGRFSGRQFSNSRSEMNVSTLELGDSALYLCASSLDWRRSGANVLTFGAGSRLTVL.

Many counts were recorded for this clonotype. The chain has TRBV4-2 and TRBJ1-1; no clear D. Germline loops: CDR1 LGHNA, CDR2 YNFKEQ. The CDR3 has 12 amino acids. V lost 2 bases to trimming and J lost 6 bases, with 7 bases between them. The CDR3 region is CASSQPPAEAFF. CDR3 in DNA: TGTGCCAGCAGCCAACCTCCTGCTGAAGCTTTCTTT.

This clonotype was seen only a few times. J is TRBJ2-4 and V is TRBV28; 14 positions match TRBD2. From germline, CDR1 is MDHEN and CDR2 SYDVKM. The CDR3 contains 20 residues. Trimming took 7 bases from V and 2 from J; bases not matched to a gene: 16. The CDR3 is CASTTVSGLAGVGSKNIQYF. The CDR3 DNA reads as TGTGCCAGCACTACCGTATCGGGACTAGCGGGAGTTGGGTCCAAAAACATTCAGTACTTC.

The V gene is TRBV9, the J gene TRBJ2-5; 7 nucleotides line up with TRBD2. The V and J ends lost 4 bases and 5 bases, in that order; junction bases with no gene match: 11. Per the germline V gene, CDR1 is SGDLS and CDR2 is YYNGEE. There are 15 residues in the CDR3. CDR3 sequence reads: CASSLREGETETQYF. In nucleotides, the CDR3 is TGTGCCAGCAGCTTAAGGGAGGGAGAGACTGAGACCCAGTACTTC.

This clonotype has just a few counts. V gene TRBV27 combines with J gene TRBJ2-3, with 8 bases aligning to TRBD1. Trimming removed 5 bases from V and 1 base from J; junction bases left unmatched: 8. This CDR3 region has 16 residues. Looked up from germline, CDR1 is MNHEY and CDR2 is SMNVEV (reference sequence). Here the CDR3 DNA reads TGTGCCAGCAGTCTGACAGGGGTTGGGGGCACAGATACGCAGTATTTT. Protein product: CASSLTGVGGTDTQYF.

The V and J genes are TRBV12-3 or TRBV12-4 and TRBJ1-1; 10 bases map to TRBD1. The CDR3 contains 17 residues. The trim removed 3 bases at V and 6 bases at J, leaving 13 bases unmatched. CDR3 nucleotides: TGTGCCAGCAGTTTCCGCTTACTCCGGGACAGGGGTGCTGAAGCTTTCTTT. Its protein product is CASSFRLLRDRGAEAFF.

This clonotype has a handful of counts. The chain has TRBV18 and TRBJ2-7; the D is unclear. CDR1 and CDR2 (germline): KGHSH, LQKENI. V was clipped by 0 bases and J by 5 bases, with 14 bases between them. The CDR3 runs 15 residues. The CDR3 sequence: CASSPPNPSVHEQYF. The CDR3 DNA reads TGTGCCAGCTCACCACCGAACCCCTCCGTCCACGAGCAGTACTTC.

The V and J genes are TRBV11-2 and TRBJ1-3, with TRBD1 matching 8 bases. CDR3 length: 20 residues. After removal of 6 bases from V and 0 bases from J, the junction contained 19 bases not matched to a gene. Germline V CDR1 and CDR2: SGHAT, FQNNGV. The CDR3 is CASSPTGTGTGVFSGNTIYF. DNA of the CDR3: TGTGCCAGCAGTCCGACCGGAACCGGGACAGGCGTTTTCTCTGGAAACACCATATATTTT.

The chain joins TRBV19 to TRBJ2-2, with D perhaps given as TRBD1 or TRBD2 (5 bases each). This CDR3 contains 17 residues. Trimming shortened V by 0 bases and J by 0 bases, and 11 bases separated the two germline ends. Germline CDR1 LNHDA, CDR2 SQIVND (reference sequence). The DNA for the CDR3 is TGTGCCAGTAGTATAGATCGGGGCAGTTCGAACACCGGGGAGCTGTTTTTT. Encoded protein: CASSIDRGSSNTGELFF.

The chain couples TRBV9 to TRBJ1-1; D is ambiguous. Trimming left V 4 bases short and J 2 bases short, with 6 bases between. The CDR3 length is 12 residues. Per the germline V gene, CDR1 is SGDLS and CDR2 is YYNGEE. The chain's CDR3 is CASSRDNTEAFF. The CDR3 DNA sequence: TGTGCCAGCAGCAGAGATAACACTGAAGCTTTCTTT.

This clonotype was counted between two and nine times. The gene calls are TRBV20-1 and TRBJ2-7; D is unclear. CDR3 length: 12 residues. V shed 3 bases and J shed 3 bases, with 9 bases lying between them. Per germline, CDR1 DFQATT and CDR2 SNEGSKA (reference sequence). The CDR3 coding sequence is TGCAGTGCTAGCTTCAGAGTCTACGAGCAGTACTTC. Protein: CSASFRVYEQYF.

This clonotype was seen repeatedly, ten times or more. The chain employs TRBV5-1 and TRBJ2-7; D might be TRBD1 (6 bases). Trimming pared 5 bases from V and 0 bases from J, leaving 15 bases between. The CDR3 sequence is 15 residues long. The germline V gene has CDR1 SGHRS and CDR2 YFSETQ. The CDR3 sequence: CASRVSGTSSYEQYF. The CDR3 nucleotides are TGCGCCAGCAGGGTATCCGGGACATCCTCCTACGAGCAGTACTTC.

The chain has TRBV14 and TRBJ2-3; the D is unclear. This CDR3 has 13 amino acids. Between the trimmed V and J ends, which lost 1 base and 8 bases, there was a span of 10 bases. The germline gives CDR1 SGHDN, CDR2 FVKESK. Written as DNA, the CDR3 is TGTGCCAGCAGCCAAGCCAGACTTAGTACGCAGTATTTT. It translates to CASSQARLSTQYF.

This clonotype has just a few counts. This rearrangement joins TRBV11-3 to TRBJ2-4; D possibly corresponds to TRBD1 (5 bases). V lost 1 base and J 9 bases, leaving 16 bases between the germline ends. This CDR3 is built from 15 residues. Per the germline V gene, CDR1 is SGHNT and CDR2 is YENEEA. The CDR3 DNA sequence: TGTGCCAGCAGCTTAGGGGGCACTCGCGGAGCCATTCAGTACTTC. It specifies CASSLGGTRGAIQYF.

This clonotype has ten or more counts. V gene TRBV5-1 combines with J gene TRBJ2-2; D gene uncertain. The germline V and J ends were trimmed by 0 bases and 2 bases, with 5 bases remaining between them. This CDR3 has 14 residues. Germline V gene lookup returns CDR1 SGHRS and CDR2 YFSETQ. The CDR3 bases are TGCGCCAGCAGCTTGGATCCTAACACCGGGGAGCTGTTTTTT. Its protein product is CASSLDPNTGELFF.

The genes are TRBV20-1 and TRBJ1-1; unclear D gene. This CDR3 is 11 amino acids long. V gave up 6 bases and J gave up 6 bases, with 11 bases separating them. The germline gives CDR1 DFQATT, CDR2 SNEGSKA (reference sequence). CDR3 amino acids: CSARFGSEAFF. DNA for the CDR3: TGCAGTGCAAGGTTTGGGTCTGAAGCTTTCTTT.

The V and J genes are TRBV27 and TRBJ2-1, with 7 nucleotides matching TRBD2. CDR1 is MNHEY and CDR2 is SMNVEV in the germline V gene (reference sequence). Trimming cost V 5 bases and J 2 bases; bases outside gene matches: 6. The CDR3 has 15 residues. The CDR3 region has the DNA TGTGCCAGCAGTATGACTAGCCCTCCCTACAATGAGCAGTTCTTC. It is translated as CASSMTSPPYNEQFF.

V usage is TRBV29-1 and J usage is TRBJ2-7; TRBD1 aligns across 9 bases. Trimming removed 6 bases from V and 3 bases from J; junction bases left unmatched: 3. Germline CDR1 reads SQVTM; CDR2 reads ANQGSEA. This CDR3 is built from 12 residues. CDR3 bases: TGCAGCGTCCAGGGACAGGGCTACGAGCAGTACTTC. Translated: CSVQGQGYEQYF.

CDR3 nucleotides: TGTGCCAGCAGCGTGAGCCGGAGGGCCGCCTACAATGAGCAGTTCTTC. Encoded protein: CASSVSRRAAYNEQFF. The chain combines TRBV9 with TRBJ2-1; a possible D gene is TRBD2 (6 bases). The V end was cut by 2 bases, the J end by 2 bases, with 14 bases between. Looked up from germline, CDR1 is SGDLS and CDR2 is YYNGEE. This CDR3 is 16 amino acids long.